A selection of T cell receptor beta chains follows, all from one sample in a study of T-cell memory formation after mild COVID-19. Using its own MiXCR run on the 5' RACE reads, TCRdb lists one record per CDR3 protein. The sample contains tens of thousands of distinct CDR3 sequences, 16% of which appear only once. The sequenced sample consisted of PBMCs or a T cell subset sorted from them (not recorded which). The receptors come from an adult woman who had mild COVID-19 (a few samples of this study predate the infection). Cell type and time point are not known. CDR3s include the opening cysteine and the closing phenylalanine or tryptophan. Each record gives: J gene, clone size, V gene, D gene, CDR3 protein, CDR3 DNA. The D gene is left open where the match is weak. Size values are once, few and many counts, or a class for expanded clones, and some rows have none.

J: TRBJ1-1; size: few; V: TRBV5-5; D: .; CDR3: CASSPRQDNTEAFF; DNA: TGTGCCAGCAGCCCAAGACAGGATAACACTGAAGCTTTCTTT
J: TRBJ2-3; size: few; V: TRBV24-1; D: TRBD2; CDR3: CATSDTGTSGNRYTQYF; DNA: TGTGCCACCAGTGACACCGGGACTAGCGGCAATCGGTATACGCAGTATTTT
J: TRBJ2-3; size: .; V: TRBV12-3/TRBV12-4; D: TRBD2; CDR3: CASSLIAGGPDTQYF; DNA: TGTGCCAGCAGTTTAATAGCGGGGGGGCCAGATACGCAGTATTTT
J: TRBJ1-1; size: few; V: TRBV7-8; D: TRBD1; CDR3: CASSLGQGAPEAFF; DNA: TGTGCCAGCAGCTTGGGACAGGGGGCTCCTGAAGCTTTCTTT
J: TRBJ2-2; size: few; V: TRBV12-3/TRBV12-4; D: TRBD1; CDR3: CASSPRLGTANTGELFF; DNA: TGTGCCAGTTCCCCCCGCTTAGGGACAGCGAACACCGGGGAGCTGTTTTTT
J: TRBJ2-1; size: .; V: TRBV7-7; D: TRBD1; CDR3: CASSLAWTGNNEQFF; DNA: TGTGCTAGCAGCTTAGCGTGGACAGGCAACAATGAGCAGTTCTTC
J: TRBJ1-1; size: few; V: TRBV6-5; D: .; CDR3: CASSPGMNTEAFF; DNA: TGTGCCAGCAGTCCGGGAATGAACACTGAAGCTTTCTTT
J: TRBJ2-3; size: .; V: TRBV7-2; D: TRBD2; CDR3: CASSLYSGGLTDTQYF; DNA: TGTGCCAGCAGCTTATATAGCGGGGGCCTCACAGATACGCAGTATTTT
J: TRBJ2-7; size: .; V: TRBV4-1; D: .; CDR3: CASSQVLGTNEQYF; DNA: TGCGCCAGCAGCCAAGTTCTCGGTACCAACGAGCAGTACTTC
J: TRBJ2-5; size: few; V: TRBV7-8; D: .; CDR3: CASSPIREETQYF; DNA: TGTGCCAGCAGCCCTATAAGGGAAGAGACCCAGTACTTC
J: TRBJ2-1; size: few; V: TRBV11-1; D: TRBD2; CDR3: CATGLAGVNEQFF; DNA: TGTGCCACCGGACTAGCGGGAGTCAATGAGCAGTTCTTC
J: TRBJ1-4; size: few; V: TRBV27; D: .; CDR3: CASSHGRAGEKLFF; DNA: TGTGCCAGCAGTCACGGACGTGCTGGCGAAAAACTGTTTTTT
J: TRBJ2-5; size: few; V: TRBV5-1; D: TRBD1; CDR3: CASSLAGTGLQETQYF; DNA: TGCGCCAGCAGCTTGGCCGGGACAGGCCTCCAAGAGACCCAGTACTTC
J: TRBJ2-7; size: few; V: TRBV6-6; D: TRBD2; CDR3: CASSELSGGAYEQYF; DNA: TGTGCCAGCAGTGAACTTAGCGGGGGGGCCTACGAGCAGTACTTC
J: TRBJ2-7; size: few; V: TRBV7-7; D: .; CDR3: CASSPTRDRSYEQYF; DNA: TGTGCCAGCAGCCCCACCCGCGACAGGTCCTACGAGCAGTACTTC
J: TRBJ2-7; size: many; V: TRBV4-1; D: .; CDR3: CASSLGLTYEQYF; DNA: TGCGCCAGCAGTCTGGGACTCACCTACGAGCAGTACTTC
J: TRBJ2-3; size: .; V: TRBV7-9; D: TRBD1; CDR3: CASSYRDRELYF; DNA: TGTGCCAGCAGTTACCGGGACAGGGAATTGTATTTT
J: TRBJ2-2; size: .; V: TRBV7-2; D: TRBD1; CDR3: CAEATMGGQGATGELFF; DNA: TGTGCCGAGGCGACCATGGGGGGACAGGGAGCCACCGGGGAGCTGTTTTTT
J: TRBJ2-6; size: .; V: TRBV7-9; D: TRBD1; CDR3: CASSLGQGSSGANVLTF; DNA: TGTGCCAGCAGCCTGGGACAGGGTTCCTCTGGGGCCAACGTCCTGACTTTC
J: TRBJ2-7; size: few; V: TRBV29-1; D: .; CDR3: CSVVAGSSYEQYF; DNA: TGCAGCGTTGTGGCGGGGAGCTCCTACGAGCAGTACTTC
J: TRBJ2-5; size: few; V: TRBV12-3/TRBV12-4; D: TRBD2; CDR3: CATRTSGSSETQYF; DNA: TGTGCCACGAGGACTAGCGGGAGCTCGGAGACCCAGTACTTC
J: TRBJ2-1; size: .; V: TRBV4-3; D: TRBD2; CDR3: CASSQEASGTPNNEQFF; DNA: TGCGCCAGCAGCCAAGAAGCTAGCGGGACACCAAACAATGAGCAGTTCTTC
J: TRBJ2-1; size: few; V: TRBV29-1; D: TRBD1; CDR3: CSAASGTANNEQFF; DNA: TGCAGCGCTGCATCCGGGACAGCAAACAATGAGCAGTTCTTC
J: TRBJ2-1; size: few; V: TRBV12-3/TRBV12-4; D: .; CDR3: CASRGLEYNEQFF; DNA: TGTGCCAGCAGGGGTCTGGAGTACAATGAGCAGTTCTTC
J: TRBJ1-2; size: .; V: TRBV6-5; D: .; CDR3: CASSAGTQLYGYTF; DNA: TGTGCCAGCAGTGCGGGGACACAGCTCTATGGCTACACCTTC
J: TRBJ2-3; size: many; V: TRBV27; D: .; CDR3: CASTSRPGTDTQYF; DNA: TGTGCCAGCACCTCGAGGCCAGGGACAGATACGCAGTATTTT
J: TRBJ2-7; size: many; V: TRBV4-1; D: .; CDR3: CASSSPGLYYEQYF; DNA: TGCGCCAGCAGCTCGCCGGGGCTGTACTACGAGCAGTACTTC
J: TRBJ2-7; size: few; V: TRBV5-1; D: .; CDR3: CASSSPTQVRPMFSYEQYF; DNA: TGCGCCAGCAGCTCCCCGACTCAGGTGCGCCCTATGTTCTCCTACGAGCAGTACTTC
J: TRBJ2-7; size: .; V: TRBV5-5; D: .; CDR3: CASSLIPGTSYEQYF; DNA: TGTGCCAGCAGCTTGATCCCAGGGACATCATACGAGCAGTACTTC
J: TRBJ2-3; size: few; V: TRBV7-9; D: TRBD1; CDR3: CASSPRGQARTDTQYF; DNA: TGTGCCAGCAGCCCCCGGGGACAGGCCCGCACAGATACGCAGTATTTT
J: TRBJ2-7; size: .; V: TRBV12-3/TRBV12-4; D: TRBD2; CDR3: CASSPIAGDSYEQYF; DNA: TGTGCCAGCAGTCCAATAGCGGGGGACTCCTACGAGCAGTACTTC
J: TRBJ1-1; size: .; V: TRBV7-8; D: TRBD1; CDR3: CASSSVPGQGGTEAFF; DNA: TGTGCCAGCAGCTCAGTACCGGGACAGGGGGGCACTGAAGCTTTCTTT
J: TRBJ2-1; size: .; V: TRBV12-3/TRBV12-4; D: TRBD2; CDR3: CASTQGGGGPDNEQFF; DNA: TGTGCCAGCACCCAGGGTGGGGGAGGGCCAGACAATGAGCAGTTCTTC
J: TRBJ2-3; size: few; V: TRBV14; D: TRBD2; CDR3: CASSRRNAGLAPPPDTQYF; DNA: TGTGCCAGCAGCCGCCGAAATGCCGGACTAGCGCCACCCCCAGATACGCAGTATTTT
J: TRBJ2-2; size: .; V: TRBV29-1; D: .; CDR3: CSVEPNTGELFF; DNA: TGCAGCGTTGAGCCGAACACCGGGGAGCTGTTTTTT
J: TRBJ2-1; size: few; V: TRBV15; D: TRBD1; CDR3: CATSRRDSAYNEQFF; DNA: TGTGCCACCAGCAGACGGGACAGCGCCTACAATGAGCAGTTCTTC
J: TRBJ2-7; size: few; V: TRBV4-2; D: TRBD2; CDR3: CASSQEVSGRALSYEQYF; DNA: TGTGCCAGCAGCCAAGAGGTTAGCGGGAGGGCCTTATCCTACGAGCAGTACTTC
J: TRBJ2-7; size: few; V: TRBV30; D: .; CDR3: CAWSVGIHPYEQYF; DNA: TGTGCCTGGAGTGTAGGCATACATCCCTACGAGCAGTACTTC
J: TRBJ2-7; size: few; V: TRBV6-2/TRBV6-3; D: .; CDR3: CASSYEGGPYEQYF; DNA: TGTGCCAGCAGTTACGAGGGAGGTCCCTACGAGCAGTACTTC
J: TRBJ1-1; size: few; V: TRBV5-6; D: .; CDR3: CASSAPQGLHTEAFF; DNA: TGTGCCAGCAGCGCTCCACAGGGTTTGCACACTGAAGCTTTCTTT
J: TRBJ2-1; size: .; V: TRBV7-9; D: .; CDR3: CASSLAVSHSYNEQFF; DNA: TGTGCCAGCAGCTTAGCAGTCTCCCACTCCTACAATGAGCAGTTCTTC
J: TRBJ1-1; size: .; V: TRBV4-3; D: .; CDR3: CASSQVRGTEAFF; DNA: TGCGCCAGCAGCCAAGTTCGAGGGACTGAAGCTTTCTTT
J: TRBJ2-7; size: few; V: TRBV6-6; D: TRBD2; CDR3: CASSVQGLAGYEQYF; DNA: TGTGCCAGCAGCGTCCAAGGACTAGCGGGGTACGAGCAGTACTTC
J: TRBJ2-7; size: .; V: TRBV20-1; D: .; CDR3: CSATKPPRRVKDEQYF; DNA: TGCAGTGCCACGAAACCCCCGCGCAGGGTGAAGGACGAGCAGTACTTC
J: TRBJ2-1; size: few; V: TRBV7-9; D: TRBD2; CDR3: CASSSPGLNSYNEQFF; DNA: TGTGCCAGCAGCTCCCCGGGACTAAACTCCTACAATGAGCAGTTCTTC
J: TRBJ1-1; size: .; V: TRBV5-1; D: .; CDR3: CASSSGHLNAEAFF; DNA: TGCGCCAGCAGCTCGGGACACTTGAATGCTGAAGCTTTCTTT
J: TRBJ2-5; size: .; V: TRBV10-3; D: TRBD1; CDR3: CAISEVGQPDQETQYF; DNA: TGTGCCATCAGTGAAGTGGGACAGCCCGACCAAGAGACCCAGTACTTC
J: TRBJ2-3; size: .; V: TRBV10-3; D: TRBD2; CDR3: CAISGPLLAGGPTDTQYF; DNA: TGTGCCATCAGTGGACCACTACTAGCGGGGGGGCCAACAGATACGCAGTATTTT
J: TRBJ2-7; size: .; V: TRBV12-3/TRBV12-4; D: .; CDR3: CASSFPGDPYEQYF; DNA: TGTGCCAGCAGTTTTCCGGGGGATCCCTACGAGCAGTACTTC
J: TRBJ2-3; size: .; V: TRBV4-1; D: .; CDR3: CASSQDDNTDTQYF; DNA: TGCGCCAGCAGCCAAGATGATAACACAGATACGCAGTATTTT
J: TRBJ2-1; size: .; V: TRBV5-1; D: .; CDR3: CASTMGHSSYNEQFF; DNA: TGCGCCAGCACCATGGGACATAGCTCCTACAATGAGCAGTTCTTC